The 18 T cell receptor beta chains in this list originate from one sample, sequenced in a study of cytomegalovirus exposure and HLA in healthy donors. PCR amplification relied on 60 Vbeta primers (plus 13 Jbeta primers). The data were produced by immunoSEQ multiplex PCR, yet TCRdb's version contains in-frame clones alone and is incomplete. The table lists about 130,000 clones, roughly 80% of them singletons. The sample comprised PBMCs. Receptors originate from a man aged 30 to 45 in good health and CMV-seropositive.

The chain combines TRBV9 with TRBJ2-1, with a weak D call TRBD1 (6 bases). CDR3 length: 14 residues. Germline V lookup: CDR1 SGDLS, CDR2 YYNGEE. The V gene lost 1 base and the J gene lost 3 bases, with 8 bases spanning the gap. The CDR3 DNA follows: TGTGCCAGCAGCGTAACAGGGAGCTACAATGAGCAGTTCTTC. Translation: CASSVTGSYNEQFF.

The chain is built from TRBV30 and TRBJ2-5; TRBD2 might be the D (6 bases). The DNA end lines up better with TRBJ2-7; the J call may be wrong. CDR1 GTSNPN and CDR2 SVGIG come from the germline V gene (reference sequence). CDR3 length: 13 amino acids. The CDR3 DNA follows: TGTGCCTGTTCTCAAGGGAGGCTCTACGAGCAGTACTTC. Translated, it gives CACSQGRLYEQYF.

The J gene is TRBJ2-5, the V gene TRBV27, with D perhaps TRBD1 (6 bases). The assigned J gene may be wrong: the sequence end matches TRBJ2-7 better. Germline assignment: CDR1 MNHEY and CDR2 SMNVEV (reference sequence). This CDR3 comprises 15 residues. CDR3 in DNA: TGTGCCAGCAGTTTATACACTCAGGGGACCTACGAGCAGTACTTC. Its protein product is CASSLYTQGTYEQYF.

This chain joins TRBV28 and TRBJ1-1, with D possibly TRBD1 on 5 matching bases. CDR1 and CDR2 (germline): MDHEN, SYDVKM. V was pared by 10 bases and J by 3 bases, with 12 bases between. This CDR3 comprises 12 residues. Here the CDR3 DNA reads TGTGCCATTATAGGGGTGGACACTGAAGCTTTCTTT. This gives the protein CAIIGVDTEAFF.

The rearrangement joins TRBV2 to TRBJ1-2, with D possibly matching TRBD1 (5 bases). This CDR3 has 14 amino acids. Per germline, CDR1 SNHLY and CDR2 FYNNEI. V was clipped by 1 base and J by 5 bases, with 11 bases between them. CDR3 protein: CASSEGSGMYGYTF. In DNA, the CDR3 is TGTGCCAGCAGTGAAGGGTCAGGGATGTATGGCTACACCTTC.

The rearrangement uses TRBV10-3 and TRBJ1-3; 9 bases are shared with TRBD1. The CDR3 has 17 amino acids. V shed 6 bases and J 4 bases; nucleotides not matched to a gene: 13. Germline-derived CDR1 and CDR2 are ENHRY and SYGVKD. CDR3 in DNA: TGTGCCATCAGACGGGACAGGGCCACTGATAGGGGAAACACCATATATTTT. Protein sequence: CAIRRDRATDRGNTIYF.

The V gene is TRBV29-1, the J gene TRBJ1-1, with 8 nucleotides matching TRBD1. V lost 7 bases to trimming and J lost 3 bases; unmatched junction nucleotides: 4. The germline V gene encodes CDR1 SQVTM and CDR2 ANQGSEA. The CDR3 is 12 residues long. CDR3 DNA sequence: TGCAGCGCGGGACAGGCCGACACTGAAGCTTTCTTT. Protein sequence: CSAGQADTEAFF. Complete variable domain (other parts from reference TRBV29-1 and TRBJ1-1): SAVISQKPSRDICQRGTSLTIQCQVDSQVTMMFWYRQQPGQSLTLIATANQGSEATYESGFVIDKFPISRPNLTFSTLTVSNMSPEDSSIYLCSAGQADTEAFFGQGTRLTVV.

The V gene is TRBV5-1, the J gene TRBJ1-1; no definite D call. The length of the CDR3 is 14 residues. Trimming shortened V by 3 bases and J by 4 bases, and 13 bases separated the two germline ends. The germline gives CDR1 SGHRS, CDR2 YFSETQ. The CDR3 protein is CASSWNTDITEAFF. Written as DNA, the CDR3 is TGCGCCAGCAGCTGGAATACAGACATCACTGAAGCTTTCTTT.

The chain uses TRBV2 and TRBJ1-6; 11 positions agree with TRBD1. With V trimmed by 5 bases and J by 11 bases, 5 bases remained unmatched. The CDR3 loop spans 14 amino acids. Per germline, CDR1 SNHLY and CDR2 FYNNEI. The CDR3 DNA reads TGTGCCAGCAGTTTAGGACAGGGGGCCACACCCCTCCACTTT. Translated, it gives CASSLGQGATPLHF.

The CDR3 coding sequence is TGTGCCATCAGTGATCAGACAGGACTCTATGGCTACACCTTC. The encoded protein is CAISDQTGLYGYTF. The chain links TRBV10-3 to TRBJ1-2; D possibly corresponds to TRBD1 (6 bases). The germline V gene encodes CDR1 ENHRY and CDR2 SYGVKD. The V gene lost 3 bases and the J gene lost 4 bases, with 12 bases spanning the gap. The CDR3 covers 14 residues.

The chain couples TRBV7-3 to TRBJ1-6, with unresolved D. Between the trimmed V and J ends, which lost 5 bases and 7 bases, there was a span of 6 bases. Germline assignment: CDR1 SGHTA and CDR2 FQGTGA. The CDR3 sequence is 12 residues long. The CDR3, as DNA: TGTGCCAGCAGCAACAGAAATTCACCCCTCCACTTT. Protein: CASSNRNSPLHF.

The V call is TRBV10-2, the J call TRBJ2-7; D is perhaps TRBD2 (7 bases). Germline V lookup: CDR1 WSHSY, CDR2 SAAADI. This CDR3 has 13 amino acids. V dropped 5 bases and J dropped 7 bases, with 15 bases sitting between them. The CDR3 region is CASSSRGAGEQYF. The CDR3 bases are TGCGCCAGCAGTAGTCGGGGGGCTGGGGAGCAGTACTTC.

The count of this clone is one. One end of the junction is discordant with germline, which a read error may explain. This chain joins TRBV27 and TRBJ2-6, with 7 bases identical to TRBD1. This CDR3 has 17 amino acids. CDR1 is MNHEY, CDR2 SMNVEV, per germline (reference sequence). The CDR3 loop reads CASSVTEGASGANGLTF. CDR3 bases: TGTGCCAGCAGTGTTACAGAGGGGGCCTCTGGGGCCAACGGCCTGACTTTC.

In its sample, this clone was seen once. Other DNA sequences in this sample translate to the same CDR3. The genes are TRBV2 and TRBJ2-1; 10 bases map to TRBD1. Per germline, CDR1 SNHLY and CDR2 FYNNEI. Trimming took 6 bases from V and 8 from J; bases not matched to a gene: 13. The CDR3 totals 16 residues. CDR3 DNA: TGTGCCAGCAGCCAGGATTTGACAGGGGGCTTGGATGAGCAGTTCTTC. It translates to CASSQDLTGGLDEQFF.

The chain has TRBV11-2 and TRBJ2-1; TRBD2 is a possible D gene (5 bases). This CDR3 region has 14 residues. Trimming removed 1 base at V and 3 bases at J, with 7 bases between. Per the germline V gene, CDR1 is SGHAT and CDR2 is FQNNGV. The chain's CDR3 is CASSLASIYNEQFF. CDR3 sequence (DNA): TGTGCCAGCAGCTTAGCTAGCATCTACAATGAGCAGTTCTTC.

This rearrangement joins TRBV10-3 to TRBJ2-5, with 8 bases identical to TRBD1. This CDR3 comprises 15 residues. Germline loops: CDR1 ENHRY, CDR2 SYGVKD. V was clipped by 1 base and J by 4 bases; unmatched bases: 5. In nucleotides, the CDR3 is TGTGCCATCAGTGAGTGGCAGGGGGCTCGAGAGACCCAGTACTTC. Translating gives CAISEWQGARETQYF.

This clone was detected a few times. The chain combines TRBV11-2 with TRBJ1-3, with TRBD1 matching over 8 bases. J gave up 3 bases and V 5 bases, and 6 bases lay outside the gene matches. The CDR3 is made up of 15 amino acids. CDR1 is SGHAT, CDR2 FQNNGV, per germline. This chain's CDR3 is CASSLQGAIGNTIYF. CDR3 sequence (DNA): TGTGCCAGCAGCCTCCAGGGGGCGATTGGAAACACCATATATTTT. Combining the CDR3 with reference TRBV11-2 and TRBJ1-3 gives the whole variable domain EAGVAQSPRYKIIEKRQSVAFWCNPISGHATLYWYQQILGQGPKLLIQFQNNGVVDDSQLPKDRFSAERLKGVDSTLKIQPAKLEDSAVYLCASSLQGAIGNTIYFGEGSWLTVV.

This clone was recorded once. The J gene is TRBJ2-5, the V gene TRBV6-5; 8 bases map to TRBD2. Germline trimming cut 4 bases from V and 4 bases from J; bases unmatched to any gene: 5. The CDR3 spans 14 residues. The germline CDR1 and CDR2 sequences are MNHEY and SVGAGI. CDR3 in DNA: TGTGCCAGCAGTTCCGCCGGGGGGGCAGAGACCCAGTACTTC. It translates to CASSSAGGAETQYF.